The rows below give T cell receptor beta chains drawn from one sample of a study of blood T cell repertoires in COVID-19. TCRdb's table, derived via immunoSEQ multiplex PCR, lists solely in-frame clones and lacks some. The repertoire holds under 300,000 clones, roughly 86% seen once, with approximately 13% in the top ten. What was sequenced was peripheral blood. The receptors come from a man older than 75 with acute or convalescent COVID-19. Both conserved end residues are part of each CDR3. Fields, in order: J gene, clone size, V gene, CDR3 length, D gene, CDR3 DNA, CDR3 protein. D genes are given only for firm matches. A row's size may be missing; if present it is once, few, many or a size class.

TRBJ2-2 | - | TRBV7-9 | 17 | TRBD2 | TGTGCCAGCAGCTTATTTCCAGCGGGGGGGCAAACCGGGGAGCTGTTTTTT | CASSLFPAGGQTGELFF
TRBJ2-2 | - | TRBV9 | 14 | - | TGTGCCAGCAGCCCGGGACAAGTCACCGGGGAGCTGTTTTTT | CASSPGQVTGELFF
TRBJ1-4 | - | TRBV6-1 | 13 | - | TGTGCCAGCAGTGAAGCGCCCCCGGGGACTTTGTTTTTT | CASSEAPPGTLFF
TRBJ1-6 | - | TRBV28 | 14 | - | TGTGCCAGCAAGAGAAACTCCTATAATTCACCCCTCCACTTT | CASKRNSYNSPLHF
TRBJ2-1 | few | TRBV7-3 | 13 | - | TGTGCCAGCAGCTTACCAGGGGTCAATGAGCAGTTCTTC | CASSLPGVNEQFF
TRBJ1-5 | few | TRBV7-9 | 13 | - | TGTGCCAGCAGCTTCGAGTACGATCAGCCCCAGCATTTT | CASSFEYDQPQHF
TRBJ1-1 | - | TRBV4-3 | 15 | TRBD1 | TGCGCCAGCAGCCAACTAGGGGGCATAAGGACTGAAGCTTTCTTT | CASSQLGGIRTEAFF
TRBJ2-7 | - | TRBV6-2/TRBV6-3 | 15 | - | TGTGCCAGCAGTTACTCCGTTAGTTATTCCTACGAGCAGTACTTC | CASSYSVSYSYEQYF
TRBJ1-3 | - | TRBV3-1/TRBV3-2 | 16 | - | TGTGCCAGCAGCCCAGAGCATGCTAGCTCTGGAAACACCATATATTTT | CASSPEHASSGNTIYF
TRBJ2-2 | - | TRBV9 | 15 | - | TGTGCCAGCAGCCCGCGGGGAGGGGGCACCGGGGAGCTGTTTTTT | CASSPRGGGTGELFF
TRBJ1-1 | - | TRBV7-2 | 14 | TRBD1 | TGTGCCAGCAGGCCTCGACAGGGGAAACCTGAAGCTTTCTTT | CASRPRQGKPEAFF
TRBJ1-1 | - | TRBV28 | 16 | TRBD1 | TGTGCCAGCAGATTTGGACAGGGGCGGTTGAACACTGAAGCTTTCTTT | CASRFGQGRLNTEAFF
TRBJ1-1 | once | TRBV5-4 | 15 | - | TGTGCCAGCAGCTTGGCTGGGAGCCTGAACACTGAAGCTTTCTTT | CASSLAGSLNTEAFF
TRBJ1-5 | - | TRBV6-1 | 14 | - | TGTGCCAGCAGTGAATGGGGGGGCGGACAGCCCCAGCATTTT | CASSEWGGGQPQHF
TRBJ1-5 | once | TRBV6-5 | 15 | - | TGTGCCAGCAGTTACGGCTGGCAGGGGCATCAGCCCCAGCATTTT | CASSYGWQGHQPQHF
TRBJ1-2 | - | TRBV7-2 | 14 | - | TGTGCCAGCCGCGGGGACGGACGAACCTATGGCTACACCTTC | CASRGDGRTYGYTF
TRBJ2-2 | - | TRBV2 | 15 | - | TGTGCCAGCAGGGGGGGAACAGTTCGGACCGGGGAGCTGTTTTTT | CASRGGTVRTGELFF
TRBJ1-2 | once | TRBV28 | 13 | - | TGTGCCAGCAGTCCAGACGGGGTCGGGGGCTACACCTTC | CASSPDGVGGYTF
TRBJ1-1 | - | TRBV28 | 13 | TRBD1 | TGTGCCACCAAGACAGGGAGGTGGACTGAAGCTTTCTTT | CATKTGRWTEAFF
TRBJ2-6 | - | TRBV5-1 | 19 | TRBD1 | TGCGCCAGCAGCTCCCTGGCTGGGACAGTTATCTCTGGGGCCAACGTCCTGACTTTC | CASSSLAGTVISGANVLTF
TRBJ2-7 | - | TRBV28 | 18 | - | TGTGCCAGCAGTGAAGTGTCTCAGGGACTCCTAAGCTCCTACGAGCAGTACTTC | CASSEVSQGLLSSYEQYF
TRBJ2-7 | - | TRBV5-4 | 15 | - | TGTGCCAGCAGCCAGCAAGGAGGCATCCCTTACGAGCAGTACTTC | CASSQQGGIPYEQYF
TRBJ1-2 | - | TRBV5-1 | 14 | - | TGCGCCAGCAGCTTGCAAGGACTCAACTATGGCTACACCTTC | CASSLQGLNYGYTF
TRBJ1-2 | - | TRBV20-1 | 11 | - | TGCAGTGCAACCGGCGGCAACGGCTACACCTTC | CSATGGNGYTF
TRBJ2-1 | - | TRBV18 | 15 | TRBD1 | TGTGCCAGCTCACCGGGACAGGGGTCTTACAATGAGCAGTTCTTC | CASSPGQGSYNEQFF
TRBJ2-3 | - | TRBV4-3 | 15 | - | TGCGCCAGCAGCCAAGGCAGTACGGGATCAGATACGCAGTATTTT | CASSQGSTGSDTQYF
TRBJ2-7 | - | TRBV20-1 | 11 | - | TGCAGTGCTAAGGACACCCACGAGCAGTACTTC | CSAKDTHEQYF
TRBJ1-6 | - | TRBV6-5 | 12 | - | TGTGCCAGCAGCCCGGGGGTGTCACCCCTCCACTTT | CASSPGVSPLHF
TRBJ2-7 | - | TRBV7-2 | 15 | TRBD2 | TGTGCCAGCAGGCAAGGGACTAGCGGAATCTACGAGCAGTACTTC | CASRQGTSGIYEQYF
TRBJ2-3 | - | TRBV28 | 15 | TRBD1 | TGTGCCAGCAGTTTATACAGGGGCCGGGCAGATACGCAGTATTTT | CASSLYRGRADTQYF
TRBJ2-5 | - | TRBV27 | 15 | - | TGTGCCAGCAGTTTAGGTGACGGTGGGCGTATGACCCAGTACTTC | CASSLGDGGRMTQYF
TRBJ1-2 | many | TRBV5-5 | 16 | TRBD1 | TGTGCCAGCAGCTTGGATCCGGGACAGGGAATGAGTGGCTACACCTTC | CASSLDPGQGMSGYTF
TRBJ1-1 | once | TRBV12-3/TRBV12-4 | 13 | - | TGTGCCAGCAGTTCTCAGGGGACCACTGAAGCTTTCTTT | CASSSQGTTEAFF
TRBJ1-4 | - | TRBV6-5 | 13 | - | TGTGCCAGCACCCGACAGTTCAGTGAAAAACTGTTTTTT | CASTRQFSEKLFF
TRBJ2-7 | - | TRBV3-1/TRBV3-2 | 13 | - | TGTGCCAGCAGCCTCCGCGCCTCTTACGAGCAGTACTTC | CASSLRASYEQYF
TRBJ1-2 | - | TRBV18 | 13 | - | TGTGCCAGCTCATCCCAGGCTAACTATGGCTACACCTTC | CASSSQANYGYTF
TRBJ1-2 | few | TRBV6-4 | 19 | TRBD1 | TGTGCCAGCAGTCCTTCTCCGCGACAGGGAACCCCATCTATCTATGGCTACACCTTC | CASSPSPRQGTPSIYGYTF
TRBJ1-5 | once | TRBV16 | 15 | - | TGTGCCAGCAGCCAATCTTGGCAGGCCAATCAGCCCCAGCATTTT | CASSQSWQANQPQHF
TRBJ1-4 | - | TRBV2 | 12 | - | TGTGCCAGCCTACAGGGTAAAGAAAAACTGTTTTTT | CASLQGKEKLFF
TRBJ1-2 | - | TRBV28 | 13 | - | TGTGCCAGCAGTTTAGGACTTAACTATGGCTACACCTTC | CASSLGLNYGYTF
TRBJ1-5 | once | TRBV19 | 15 | TRBD1 | TGTGCCAGTAGACGACAGGGCGGGGGCAATCAGCCCCAGCATTTT | CASRRQGGGNQPQHF
TRBJ2-1 | few | TRBV19 | 18 | - | TGTGCCAGTATAGATCCCGTGGGGGGGGGCGCTACGGGCAATGAGCAGTTCTTC | CASIDPVGGGATGNEQFF
TRBJ2-3 | - | TRBV28 | 13 | - | TGTGCCAGCAGCCTCCTCGAACCGAGTACGCAGTATTTT | CASSLLEPSTQYF